These 17 T cell receptor beta chains were sequenced from one sample in a study of cytomegalovirus exposure and HLA in healthy donors. The PCR had 60 Vbeta and 13 Jbeta primers. Assay: immunoSEQ multiplex PCR; the TCRdb copy retains only in-frame clones and omits some. The sample shows 60,000 to 90,000 clones, about 67% of them seen only once. The sample taken for sequencing was PBMCs. These receptors originate from a middle-aged man in good health and CMV-seropositive.

The chain carries TRBV6-6 and TRBJ1-1; 8 bases are shared with TRBD1. The CDR3 is made up of 14 amino acids. V was clipped by 6 bases and J by 3 bases; unmatched bases: 6. CDR1 and CDR2 from the germline V gene are MNHNY and SVGAGI (reference sequence). The CDR3 region has the DNA TGTGCCAGCAGAGGACAGGGACGCCACACTGAAGCTTTCTTT. It is translated as CASRGQGRHTEAFF.

V is TRBV5-1 and J is TRBJ2-5; 8 nucleotides agree with TRBD2. With V trimmed by 3 bases and J by 4 bases, 2 bases remained unmatched. The CDR3 has 13 residues. Germline loops: CDR1 SGHRS, CDR2 YFSETQ. CDR3 in DNA: TGCGCCAGCAGCTCCCGGGGGGGAGAGACCCAGTACTTC. Encoded protein: CASSSRGGETQYF. Full variable domain (missing parts from reference TRBV5-1 and TRBJ2-5): KAGVTQTPRYLIKTRGQQVTLSCSPISGHRSVSWYQQTPGQGLQFLFEYFSETQRNKGNFPGRFSGRQFSNSRSEMNVSTLELGDSALYLCASSSRGGETQYFGPGTRLLVL.

The gene calls are TRBV11-2 and TRBJ2-7; tentative D call: TRBD1 (5 bases). The CDR3 has 14 residues. Germline assignment: CDR1 SGHAT and CDR2 FQNNGV. Trimming left V 1 base short and J 0 bases short, with 7 bases between. CDR3 nucleotide sequence: TGTGCCAGCAGCTTAGGAGGACACTCCTACGAGCAGTACTTC. The encoded protein is CASSLGGHSYEQYF.

The chain has TRBV4-2 and TRBJ1-5; no clear D. Germline CDR1 and CDR2: LGHNA and YNFKEQ. This CDR3 spans 16 amino acids. Trimming removed 0 bases at V and 2 bases at J, with 11 bases between. The CDR3 coding sequence is TGTGCCAGCAGCCAAGATCCGATAGGAGGCAATCAGCCCCAGCATTTT. Protein product: CASSQDPIGGNQPQHF.

The rearrangement uses TRBV7-9 and TRBJ1-1; weak D call: TRBD1 (5 bases). CDR3 length equals 16 residues. The V gene lost 1 base and the J gene lost 1 base, with 13 bases spanning the gap. Looked up from germline, CDR1 is SEHNR and CDR2 is FQNEAQ (reference sequence). CDR3 region: CASSLVPGFGNTEAFF. CDR3 coding DNA: TGTGCCAGCAGCTTAGTGCCAGGGTTCGGGAACACTGAAGCTTTCTTT.

The chain uses TRBV5-6 and TRBJ2-3; perhaps TRBD1 as D (6 bases). The CDR3 loop spans 15 amino acids. V was clipped by 0 bases and J by 0 bases, with 8 bases between them. Germline V gives CDR1 SGHDT, CDR2 YYEEEE. The CDR3 here is CASSLEGGSTDTQYF. The CDR3 DNA follows: TGTGCCAGCAGCTTGGAAGGGGGTAGCACAGATACGCAGTATTTT. Full variable domain (rest looked up from reference TRBV5-6 and TRBJ2-3): DAGVTQSPTHLIKTRGQQVTLRCSPKSGHDTVSWYQQALGQGPQFIFQYYEEEERQRGNFPDRFSGHQFPNYSSELNVNALLLGDSALYLCASSLEGGSTDTQYFGPGTRLTVL.

This sequence joins TRBV7-3 and TRBJ2-6; a weak D match, TRBD2 (5 bases). Germline lookup yields CDR1 SGHTA and CDR2 FQGTGA. CDR3 size: 18 residues. V was clipped by 7 bases and J by 1 base, with 20 bases between them. The CDR3 nucleotides read TGTGCCAGCAAACCCGGTGGGCGGGTTACTTCTGGGGCCAACGTCCTGACTTTC. Protein sequence: CASKPGGRVTSGANVLTF.

The V call is TRBV2, the J call TRBJ2-5, with D hard to call. The ends were cut back, 6 bases at V and 5 bases at J, with 7 bases in the middle. Germline V gene sequence: CDR1 SNHLY, CDR2 FYNNEI. The CDR3 has 11 amino acids. CDR3 amino acids: CASRVRETQYF. The CDR3 region has the DNA TGTGCCAGCAGGGTGAGGGAGACCCAGTACTTC.

This clone was detected only a few times. The chain combines TRBV20-1 with TRBJ1-1; D possibly corresponds to TRBD1 (5 bases). V shed 6 bases and J shed 5 bases, with 10 bases lying between them. The CDR3 runs 11 residues. Germline V gene data show CDR1 as DFQATT and CDR2 as SNEGSKA (reference sequence). The CDR3 sequence is CSAAQVTEAFF. CDR3 bases: TGCAGTGCAGCACAGGTGACTGAAGCTTTCTTT.

The V and J genes are TRBV6-1 and TRBJ1-5; perhaps TRBD1 as D (6 bases). Germline CDR1 is MNHNS and CDR2 is SASEGT. The CDR3 contains 13 residues. V lost 5 bases, J lost 2 bases, and 7 bases lay in between. CDR3: CASSSGGNQPQHF. The DNA of the CDR3 is TGTGCCAGCAGTTCAGGGGGCAATCAGCCCCAGCATTTT.

This chain uses TRBV27 with TRBJ1-3; D perhaps matches TRBD1 (6 bases). Germline assignment: CDR1 MNHEY and CDR2 SMNVEV (reference sequence). The CDR3 spans 16 residues. V was shortened by 0 bases and J by 0 bases, with 9 bases between the two germline ends. CDR3 protein: CASSLSGGHSGNTIYF. The CDR3 DNA reads as TGTGCCAGCAGTTTATCGGGGGGGCACTCTGGAAACACCATATATTTT.

The chain is built from TRBV30 and TRBJ1-1; 8 nucleotides line up with TRBD1. The CDR3 sequence is 15 residues long. Germline CDR1 GTSNPN, CDR2 SVGIG (reference sequence). V lost 1 base and J lost 3; bases outside the gene matches: 7. For the CDR3, the DNA is TGTGCCTGGAGTGGGCCCGACAGGGGTTACACTGAAGCTTTCTTT. Translating gives CAWSGPDRGYTEAFF.

The V and J genes are TRBV28 and TRBJ1-1, with 8 bases that match TRBD1. V trimming: 5 bases; J trimming: 4 bases; junction bases outside the gene matches: 6. The CDR3 contains 14 residues. Germline CDR1 reads MDHEN; CDR2 reads SYDVKM. The chain's CDR3 is CASSGTGQSTEAFF. The CDR3 nucleotides are TGTGCCAGCAGTGGGACAGGTCAAAGCACTGAAGCTTTCTTT.

V and J are TRBV5-5 and TRBJ2-2; D is perhaps TRBD2 (7 bases). With 0 bases removed from V and 1 base from J, the gap between germline ends came to 13 bases. This CDR3 has 17 amino acids. The germline CDR1 and CDR2 sequences are SGHKS and YYEKEE (reference sequence). The chain's CDR3 is CASSLAVGGGNTGELFF. CDR3 sequence (DNA): TGTGCCAGCAGCTTGGCCGTAGGGGGGGGGAACACCGGGGAGCTGTTTTTT.

This clone was counted a single time. This chain links TRBV2 with TRBJ1-1; 10 bases fit TRBD1. V lost 7 bases and J lost 5; bases outside the gene matches: 7. Germline CDR1 is SNHLY and CDR2 is FYNNEI. This CDR3 has 14 residues. The CDR3 sequence is CASIDRTGGTEAFF. CDR3 in DNA: TGTGCCAGCATTGATAGGACAGGGGGGACTGAAGCTTTCTTT.

The chain joins TRBV30 to TRBJ2-7; TRBD1 might be the D (6 bases). Per germline, CDR1 GTSNPN and CDR2 SVGIG (reference sequence). The length of the CDR3 is 14 residues. The ends were cut back, 1 base at V and 3 bases at J, with 13 bases in the middle. The CDR3 coding sequence is TGTGCCTGGAGTGGGAGTGGACAGTACTACGAGCAGTACTTC. It codes for CAWSGSGQYYEQYF.

This clone was counted a single time. The chain joins TRBV7-2 to TRBJ1-5, with D tentatively TRBD1 (6 bases). The CDR3 covers 14 residues. Trimming left V 1 base short and J 4 bases short, with 8 bases between. CDR1 and CDR2 (germline): SGHTA, FQGNSA. The CDR3 loop reads CASSLGRGNQPQHF. In nucleotides, the CDR3 is TGTGCCAGCAGCTTAGGCAGGGGTAATCAGCCCCAGCATTTT.